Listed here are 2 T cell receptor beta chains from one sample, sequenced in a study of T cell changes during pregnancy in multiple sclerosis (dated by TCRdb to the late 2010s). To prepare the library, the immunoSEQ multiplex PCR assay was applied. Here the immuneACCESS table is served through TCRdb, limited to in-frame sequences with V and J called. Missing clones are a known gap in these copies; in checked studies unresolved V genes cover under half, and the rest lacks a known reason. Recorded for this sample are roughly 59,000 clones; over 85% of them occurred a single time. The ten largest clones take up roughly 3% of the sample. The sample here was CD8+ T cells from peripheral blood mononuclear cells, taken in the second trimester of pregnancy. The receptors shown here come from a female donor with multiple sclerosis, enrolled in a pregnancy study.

The CDR3 DNA sequence: TGCGCCAGCAGCCCTGACAGCTCGCCTTCATTCTACAATGAGCAGTTCTTC. Residues: CASSPDSSPSFYNEQFF. The rearrangement joins TRBV5-1 to TRBJ2-1, with a weak D call TRBD1 (5 bases). Trimming left V 4 bases short and J 3 bases short, with 20 bases between. There are 17 residues in the CDR3. The V gene's germline CDR1 is SGHRS and CDR2 YFSETQ.

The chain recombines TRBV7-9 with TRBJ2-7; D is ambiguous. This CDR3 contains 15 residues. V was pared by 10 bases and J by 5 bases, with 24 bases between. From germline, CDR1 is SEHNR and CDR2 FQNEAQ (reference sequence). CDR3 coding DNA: TGTGCCATCTCGTTGGATAATAGGCAGGTCGACGAGCAGTACTTC. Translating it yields CAISLDNRQVDEQYF.